The entry that follows covers one TCR beta chain sequence. This sample stems from a study of blood T cell repertoires in COVID-19. Study at large: The United States, Italy and Spain provided the acute and convalescent COVID-19 samples. T cells, B-cell-depleted T cells, or PBMCs supplied cDNA or gDNA.

In the study's own analysis: Estimation of nucleated cell counts relied on the amplification of reference gene primers. Repertoires were generated with immunoSEQ multiplex PCR, while TCRdb's copy carries only in-frame clones and drops some. V, J and clone size are taken as reported in that table, and D and trimming were inferred from the DNA itself. The sample holds 140,000 or so clones, around 84% seen once. The sample was peripheral blood. This receptor was obtained from a man aged 55 to 70 with active or convalescent COVID-19.

Here the CDR3 DNA reads TGTGCCAGCTCACCCCAGTTGGGCGGAAAACTTGGGGGCTATGAGCAGTTCTTC. Residues: CASSPQLGGKLGGYEQFF. The J gene is TRBJ2-1, the V gene TRBV18; TRBD1 might be the D (6 bases). Looked up from germline, CDR1 is KGHSH and CDR2 is LQKENI. The CDR3 is 18 residues long. V lost 3 bases, J lost 8 bases, and 26 bases lay in between.